Each of the 32 T cell receptor beta chains below was sequenced from the same sample in a study of T-cell memory formation after mild COVID-19. TCRdb reprocessed the 5' RACE reads via MiXCR and lists one record per CDR3 protein. The table shows approximately 400,000 distinct CDR3 sequences, with more than 20% occurring only once. The sequencing input was PBMCs or a T cell subset sorted from them (not recorded which). These receptor sequences come from an adult woman who had mild COVID-19 (a few samples of this study predate the infection). Cell type and time point are not known.

This chain links TRBV12-3 or TRBV12-4 with TRBJ2-1; the match to TRBD2 covers 8 bases. The CDR3 runs to 13 residues. V lost 3 bases, J lost 8 bases, and 3 bases stayed unmatched. The CDR3 spells CASSFVTSDEQFF. CDR3 DNA: TGTGCCAGCAGTTTTGTGACTAGCGATGAGCAGTTCTTC.

The table lists this clonotype with a few counts. The chain employs TRBV20-1 and TRBJ1-2; 10 bases match TRBD1. The germline V gene has CDR1 DFQATT and CDR2 SNEGSKA (reference sequence). The CDR3 covers 14 residues. The V segment lost 7 bases and the J segment 4 bases; nucleotides outside the gene matches: 9. CDR3 region: CSETGQGKSYGYTF. The CDR3 DNA follows: TGCAGTGAGACGGGACAGGGGAAGAGCTATGGCTACACCTTC.

V and J are TRBV9 and TRBJ2-7; 8 bases are a match to TRBD2. Germline values: CDR1 SGDLS, CDR2 YYNGEE. This CDR3 comprises 16 residues. With V trimmed by 2 bases and J by 7 bases, 14 bases remained unmatched. This CDR3 is CASSVGRVTFREEQYF. CDR3 nucleotide sequence: TGTGCCAGCAGCGTCGGGAGGGTAACTTTTCGGGAAGAGCAGTACTTC.

CDR3: CASSKGTGWGYEQYF. The CDR3, as DNA: TGTGCCAGCAGCAAAGGAACAGGGTGGGGCTACGAGCAGTACTTC. The chain recombines TRBV21-1 with TRBJ2-7; the table's D call, TRBD1, has no DNA check behind it. TRBV21-1 is noted as a pseudogene. CDR3 length equals 15 residues.

This clonotype has a handful of counts. The chain links TRBV5-1 to TRBJ1-1; no reliable D call. Germline V lookup: CDR1 SGHRS, CDR2 YFSETQ. This CDR3 spans 11 amino acids. Trimming shortened V by 5 bases and J by 6 bases, and 8 bases separated the two germline ends. The CDR3 DNA follows: TGCGCCAGCAGGCTCGAGTCTGAAGCTTTCTTT. It codes for CASRLESEAFF.

This clonotype was observed many times. This rearrangement joins TRBV5-1 to TRBJ2-7; either TRBD1 or TRBD2 may supply D (5 bases each). Germline V gene sequence: CDR1 SGHRS, CDR2 YFSETQ. This CDR3 is built from 14 residues. V was trimmed by 4 bases and J by 2 bases, leaving 13 bases between them. CDR3 sequence reads: CASSLRDGAYEQYF. As DNA, the CDR3 is TGCGCCAGCAGCCTCCGGGACGGAGCCTACGAGCAGTACTTC.

V is TRBV4-1 and J is TRBJ1-1, with D maybe TRBD1 (6 bases). The V and J ends lost 4 bases and 6 bases respectively, with 18 bases between them. The length of the CDR3 is 15 residues. Germline lookup yields CDR1 MGHRA and CDR2 YSYEKL. The CDR3 loop is CASSRDPQGYAEAFF. In DNA form, the CDR3 reads TGCGCCAGCAGCCGAGACCCCCAGGGGTACGCTGAAGCTTTCTTT.

The rearrangement links TRBV7-8 to TRBJ2-3; TRBD2 matches at 15 bases. The germline V gene encodes CDR1 SGHVS and CDR2 FQNEAQ. The CDR3 sequence is 15 residues long. After removal of 3 bases from V and 10 bases from J, the junction contained 5 bases not matched to a gene. The CDR3 spells CASSFWTSGRVPQYF. For the CDR3, the DNA is TGTGCCAGCAGCTTTTGGACTAGCGGGAGGGTACCGCAGTATTTT.

This clonotype showed up just a few times. CDR3 nucleotides: TGCAGTGCTAGAGGGTCTACGGACAGCCGTACACCCCAAGAGACCCAGTACTTC. Residues: CSARGSTDSRTPQETQYF. The chain couples TRBV20-1 to TRBJ2-5, with D possibly matching TRBD1 (6 bases). The V end lost 1 base, the J end lost 1 base, and 22 bases lay between the germline ends. This CDR3 has 18 amino acids. CDR1 DFQATT and CDR2 SNEGSKA come from the germline V gene (reference sequence).

This sequence joins TRBV5-6 and TRBJ2-7, with TRBD2 as a possible D gene (6 bases). Germline values: CDR1 SGHDT, CDR2 YYEEEE. Trimming stripped 1 base from V and 3 bases from J, with 23 bases between. The CDR3 runs 18 residues. CDR3 in amino acids: CASSLCLGVGGSVYEQYF. The CDR3 nucleotides read TGTGCCAGCAGCTTGTGCCTGGGCGTGGGGGGTTCGGTCTACGAGCAGTACTTC. The full variable domain, its missing parts supplied by reference TRBV5-6 and TRBJ2-7, is DAGVTQSPTHLIKTRGQQVTLRCSPKSGHDTVSWYQQALGQGPQFIFQYYEEEERQRGNFPDRFSGHQFPNYSSELNVNALLLGDSALYLCASSLCLGVGGSVYEQYFGPGTRLTVT.

The chain couples TRBV27 to TRBJ2-7; 8 bases line up with TRBD1. The CDR3 has 14 amino acids. J gave up 4 bases and V 6 bases, and 8 bases lay outside the gene matches. The germline CDR1 and CDR2 sequences are MNHEY and SMNVEV (reference sequence). The CDR3 loop reads CASSTQGVAYEQYF. CDR3 in DNA: TGTGCCAGCAGCACACAGGGGGTGGCTTACGAGCAGTACTTC.

This clonotype was found once. The rearrangement uses TRBV5-6 and TRBJ2-7, with 9 bases lining up with TRBD1. This CDR3 spans 16 amino acids. V lost 3 bases, J lost 5 bases, and 12 bases stayed unmatched. The germline V gene has CDR1 SGHDT and CDR2 YYEEEE. CDR3 amino acids: CASSSLGQGLANEQYF. CDR3 nucleotides: TGTGCCAGCAGCTCCCTGGGACAGGGTTTGGCCAACGAGCAGTACTTC.

This clonotype was observed a few times. The chain couples TRBV7-6 to TRBJ2-7; tentatively, D is TRBD1 or TRBD2 (6 bases each). The CDR3 runs 14 residues. Germline V gene data show CDR1 as SGHVS and CDR2 as FNYEAQ. Between the trimmed V and J ends, which lost 8 bases and 1 base, there was a span of 15 bases. The CDR3 reads CASAEGDWSYEQYF. CDR3 DNA: TGTGCCAGCGCCGAGGGGGACTGGTCCTACGAGCAGTACTTC.

The table lists this clonotype with a few counts. This chain connects TRBV7-6 to TRBJ2-5, with 14 positions matching TRBD2. CDR1 SGHVS and CDR2 FNYEAQ come from the germline V gene. After removal of 5 bases from V and 1 base from J, the junction contained 3 bases not matched to a gene. This CDR3 has 16 residues. The CDR3 bases are TGTGCCAGCAGCGTCGGGACTAGCGGGGGCCAAGAGACCCAGTACTTC. Its protein is CASSVGTSGGQETQYF.

J is TRBJ1-1 and V is TRBV25-1, with D hard to call. The germline V and J ends were trimmed by 1 base and 5 bases, with 14 bases remaining between them. The CDR3 length is 15 residues. Germline assignment: CDR1 MGHDK and CDR2 SYGVNS. This CDR3 reads CASSELKAMRTEAFF. CDR3 sequence (DNA): TGTGCCAGCAGTGAATTGAAGGCGATGCGGACTGAAGCTTTCTTT.

J is TRBJ2-1 and V is TRBV12-3 or TRBV12-4; the match to TRBD2 covers 9 bases. The V gene end was trimmed by 7 bases and the J gene end by 7 bases; junction bases not matched to a gene: 11. The CDR3 runs 15 residues. The CDR3 region has the DNA TGTGCCAGCAATTACGCGCGGGGGGGCCGAAATGAGCAGTTCTTC. This translates into CASNYARGGRNEQFF.

V gene TRBV3-1 combines with J gene TRBJ2-2; 8 bases line up with TRBD2. From germline, CDR1 is LGHDT and CDR2 YNNKEL (reference sequence). Trimming took 6 bases from V and 3 from J; bases not matched to a gene: 6. This CDR3 spans 15 amino acids. The CDR3 nucleotides are TGTGCCAGCAGGGAACTAGCGGTAGACACCGGGGAGCTGTTTTTT. Its protein is CASRELAVDTGELFF. The full variable domain, in which reference TRBV3-1 and TRBJ2-2 provide the parts outside the CDR3, is DTAVSQTPKYLVTQMGNDKSIKCEQNLGHDTMYWYKQDSKKFLKIMFSYNNKELIINETVPNRFSPKSPDKAHLNLHINSLELGDSAVYFCASRELAVDTGELFFGEGSRLTVL.

The chain employs TRBV24-1 and TRBJ1-2; D not resolved. The CDR3 is made up of 15 amino acids. The V gene lost 4 bases and the J gene lost 6 bases, with 17 bases spanning the gap. Germline CDR1 is KGHDR and CDR2 is SFDVKD. The CDR3 protein is CATSDSHLLGHGYTF. CDR3 nucleotide sequence: TGTGCCACCAGTGACTCTCATCTTTTGGGCCATGGCTACACCTTC.

This clonotype was seen just once. The chain is built from TRBV7-2 and TRBJ2-7, with 10 bases aligning to TRBD2. The junction had 10 bases not matched to a gene; V was cut back by 5 bases and J by 6 bases. This CDR3 has 15 residues. Germline lookup yields CDR1 SGHTA and CDR2 FQGNSA. The CDR3 sequence is CASSHGLAAPLEQYF. The CDR3 region has the DNA TGTGCCAGCAGCCATGGACTAGCGGCCCCCCTCGAGCAGTACTTC.

The chain combines TRBV7-2 with TRBJ1-5, with D tentatively TRBD1 (5 bases). The V end lost 1 base, the J end lost 0 bases, and 7 bases lay between the germline ends. Germline lookup yields CDR1 SGHTA and CDR2 FQGNSA. This CDR3 has 15 amino acids. The CDR3 protein is CASSLGGTSNQPQHF. CDR3 DNA sequence: TGTGCCAGCAGCTTAGGGGGGACTAGCAATCAGCCCCAGCATTTT.

The J gene is TRBJ2-1, the V gene TRBV5-1; D not certain. The germline gives CDR1 SGHRS, CDR2 YFSETQ. Between the trimmed V and J ends, which lost 0 bases and 12 bases, there was a span of 19 bases. This CDR3 spans 15 amino acids. CDR3 coding DNA: TGCGCCAGCAGCTTGGAGGGCCCCAGTTCTACCGGGCAGTTCTTC. It codes for CASSLEGPSSTGQFF.

This clonotype was seen only a few times. For the CDR3, the DNA is TGCAGTGCTACGAAGGACCGGGTGGATACGCAGTATTTT. Translated: CSATKDRVDTQYF. This chain links TRBV20-1 with TRBJ2-3; no clear D. The CDR3 is 13 residues long. The V gene's germline CDR1 is DFQATT and CDR2 SNEGSKA (reference sequence). Trimming pared 4 bases from V and 6 bases from J, leaving 14 bases between.

In its sample, this clonotype was seen a few times. V gene TRBV29-1 combines with J gene TRBJ1-1, with D tentatively TRBD1 (5 bases). Per the germline V gene, CDR1 is SQVTM and CDR2 is ANQGSEA. The CDR3 loop spans 14 amino acids. Trimming took off 7 bases at V and 3 bases at J, with 18 bases between the two ends. The CDR3, as DNA: TGCAGCGCCGGGGGTGGATACGGGGACACTGAAGCTTTCTTT. It translates to CSAGGGYGDTEAFF.

This clonotype was observed a few times. The V call is TRBV12-3 or TRBV12-4, the J call TRBJ1-1; D gene unclear. CDR3 size: 12 residues. V lost 6 bases and J 0 bases, leaving 5 bases between the germline ends. The CDR3 bases are TGTGCCAGCAGGGCCCTGAACACTGAAGCTTTCTTT. Translated, it gives CASRALNTEAFF.

Regarding this clonotype: Sequence at one end of the junction differs from germline and may be a read error. The V and J genes are TRBV5-1 and TRBJ1-1; D remains unclear. Germline-derived CDR1 and CDR2 are SGHRS and YFSETQ. The CDR3 runs to 13 residues. For the CDR3, the DNA is TGTGCCAGCAGCGTAGCTACTGAGGCTGAAGCTTTCTTT. Translated, it gives CASSVATEAEAFF. Supplemented by reference TRBV5-1 and TRBJ1-1, the full variable domain reads KAGVTQTPRYLIKTRGQQVTLSCSPISGHRSVSWYQQTPGQGLQFLFEYFSETQRNKGNFPGRFSGRQFSNSRSEMNVSTLELGDSALYLCASSVATEAEAFFGQGTRLTVV.

In nucleotides, the CDR3 is TGTGCCAGCAGATCCAGCGGGAGCCGTCACGAGCAGTACTTC. This encodes CASRSSGSRHEQYF. The chain uses TRBV11-1 and TRBJ2-7, with 8 bases matching TRBD2. The CDR3 length is 14 residues. V lost 6 bases, J lost 5 bases, and 9 bases stayed unmatched. Germline V gene sequence: CDR1 SGHAT, CDR2 FQDESV (reference sequence).

The chain has TRBV7-8 and TRBJ1-5; weak D call: TRBD1 (6 bases). Germline V gene lookup returns CDR1 SGHVS and CDR2 FQNEAQ. This CDR3 is built from 14 residues. The V gene lost 5 bases and the J gene lost 5 bases, with 13 bases spanning the gap. CDR3 nucleotides: TGTGCCAGCAGCCTTAACAGGGACCATCAGCCCCAGCATTTT. Its translation: CASSLNRDHQPQHF.

This clonotype occurred a few times. The rearrangement joins TRBV10-3 to TRBJ1-1; 11 bases map to TRBD1. J was trimmed by 5 bases and V by 8 bases; bases with no gene match: 4. This CDR3 contains 13 residues. The germline V gene encodes CDR1 ENHRY and CDR2 SYGVKD. CDR3 sequence (DNA): TGTGCCATCGGAGGGACAGGGGGAACTGAAGCTTTCTTT. The encoded protein is CAIGGTGGTEAFF.

The chain carries TRBV4-3 and TRBJ2-7; D is unclear. The CDR3 runs 13 residues. The germline V gene encodes CDR1 LGHNA and CDR2 YSLEER. V lost 0 bases and J 3 bases, leaving 6 bases between the germline ends. Written as DNA, the CDR3 is TGCGCCAGCAGCCAAGATAGGGACTACGAGCAGTACTTC. It translates to CASSQDRDYEQYF.

DNA of the CDR3: TGCAGCACACTAGCGGGGGGGCCAAGTGAGCAGTTCTTC. Its protein is CSTLAGGPSEQFF. The chain combines TRBV29-1 with TRBJ2-1; 13 positions match TRBD2. V shed 8 bases, J shed 9 bases, and the junction held 7 bases outside the gene matches. Germline CDR1 reads SQVTM; CDR2 reads ANQGSEA. CDR3 length: 13 amino acids.

This chain uses TRBV12-3 or TRBV12-4 with TRBJ1-6; D uncertain. This CDR3 is 15 amino acids long. Deletions cut 0 bases from V and 9 bases from J, with 12 bases between. The CDR3 bases are TGTGCCAGCAGTTTAGCCGCGGCTCCTAGTTCACCCCTCCACTTT. It encodes CASSLAAAPSSPLHF.

This sequence joins TRBV18 and TRBJ1-1, with D tentatively TRBD1 (6 bases). This CDR3 has 15 residues. V lost 1 base and J lost 1, with 10 bases in between. Germline values: CDR1 KGHSH, CDR2 LQKENI. CDR3 protein: CASSPLGQTNTEAFF. The CDR3 nucleotides are TGTGCCAGCTCACCACTTGGACAGACGAACACTGAAGCTTTCTTT.